This T cell receptor beta chain was sequenced during a study of cytomegalovirus exposure and HLA in healthy donors. Findings and limits, study-wide: The study put 150 to 200 TCR beta chains on its list as cytomegalovirus-associated. The study assumed roughly uniform donor sequencing depth for presence/absence analyses. Later analysis identified several of the most significant clusters that appeared linked to common viral pathogens.

The PCR had 60 Vbeta and 13 Jbeta primers. Clones were read by immunoSEQ multiplex PCR, and TCRdb kept only the in-frame ones, dropping some. There are under 200,000 clones in the sample; almost 85% occur only once, and 0.35% to 0.45% lies in the top ten. Each of the donors was a healthy bone marrow donor. Comments on this clone: The antigen remains unidentified.

The ends were cut back, 0 bases at V and 3 bases at J, with 13 bases in the middle. CDR1 is SGHRS, CDR2 YFSETQ, per germline. The CDR3 length is 15 residues. The sequenced sample consisted of PBMCs. The TCR originated in a boy younger than 10 in good health and CMV-seronegative. The J gene is TRBJ2-7, the V gene TRBV5-1; tentatively, D is TRBD2 (5 bases). CDR3 sequence: CASSLADPRDYEQYF. CDR3 nucleotides: TGCGCCAGCAGCTTGGCGGATCCTCGGGACTACGAGCAGTACTTC.